Below, 21 T cell receptor beta chains from the same sample are listed, as sequenced in a study of blood T cell repertoires in COVID-19. Clones were read by immunoSEQ multiplex PCR, and TCRdb kept only the in-frame ones, dropping some. The repertoire consists of 350,000 to 400,000 clones, with around 89% occurring once and the leading ten covering roughly 1%. Sample: PBMCs or T cells enriched from blood (not recorded which). The receptors here all came from a man aged 18-30 years who had recovered from COVID-19.

The CDR3 spells CASSLREYSPLHF. In nucleotides, the CDR3 is TGTGCCAGCAGCCTTAGGGAGTATTCACCCCTCCACTTT. The J gene is TRBJ1-6, the V gene TRBV9; no firm D call. CDR3 length equals 13 residues. Germline values: CDR1 SGDLS, CDR2 YYNGEE. V dropped 4 bases and J dropped 8 bases, with 10 bases sitting between them.

The CDR3 nucleotides read TGTGCCAGCAGCCTGAGGGCGGTAGTTACTGAAGCTTTCTTT. It translates to CASSLRAVVTEAFF. The chain links TRBV7-2 to TRBJ1-1; D gene ambiguous. This CDR3 is 14 amino acids long. Germline CDR1 is SGHTA and CDR2 is FQGNSA. V was shortened by 5 bases and J by 5 bases, with 15 bases between the two germline ends.

This chain uses TRBV2 with TRBJ2-7, with D possibly TRBD2 on 5 matching bases. The CDR3 has 12 amino acids. V lost 3 bases to trimming and J lost 4 bases, with 7 bases between them. Germline values: CDR1 SNHLY, CDR2 FYNNEI. The CDR3 DNA is TGTGCCAGCAGTGATGGACTGTACGAGCAGTACTTC. It codes for CASSDGLYEQYF. Supplemented by reference TRBV2 and TRBJ2-7, the full variable domain reads EPEVTQTPSHQVTQMGQEVILRCVPISNHLYFYWYRQILGQKVEFLVSFYNNEISEKSEIFDDQFSVERPDGSNFTLKIRSTKLEDSAMYFCASSDGLYEQYFGPGTRLTVT.

This chain connects TRBV7-9 to TRBJ1-5; D not certain. CDR3 length equals 14 residues. V lost 5 bases to trimming and J lost 4 bases, with 12 bases between them. Germline V gives CDR1 SEHNR, CDR2 FQNEAQ (reference sequence). CDR3 coding DNA: TGTGCCAGCAGCCCAATGTTGGCTAATCAGCCCCAGCATTTT. Its translation is CASSPMLANQPQHF. The entire variable domain, with the rest obtained from reference TRBV7-9 and TRBJ1-5, is as follows: DTGVSQNPRHKITKRGQNVTFRCDPISEHNRLYWYRQTLGQGPEFLTYFQNEAQLEKSRLLSDRFSAERPKGSFSTLEIQRTEQGDSAMYLCASSPMLANQPQHFGDGTRLSIL.

The chain employs TRBV10-3 and TRBJ2-6, with 8 bases fitting TRBD1. The trim removed 4 bases at V and 0 bases at J, leaving 8 bases unmatched. The CDR3 is made up of 18 amino acids. Germline V CDR1 and CDR2: ENHRY, SYGVKD. CDR3 protein: CAISVGRQGTSGANVLTF. The CDR3 nucleotides are TGTGCCATCAGTGTGGGTCGACAGGGGACCTCTGGGGCCAACGTCCTGACTTTC.

The chain employs TRBV25-1 and TRBJ1-1; no clear D gene. Germline CDR1 is MGHDK and CDR2 is SYGVNS. V lost 5 bases to trimming and J lost 5 bases, with 15 bases between them. The CDR3 covers 14 residues. The CDR3 sequence: CASSPGEVRTEAFF. CDR3 nucleotides: TGTGCCAGCAGTCCCGGGGAGGTGAGGACTGAAGCTTTCTTT.

This clone was recorded only once. V gene TRBV3-1 (or the pseudogene TRBV3-2) combines with J gene TRBJ2-3; TRBD1 might be the D (5 bases). From germline, CDR1 is LGHDT and CDR2 YNNKEL (reference sequence). V shed 4 bases and J shed 5 bases, with 7 bases lying between them. The CDR3 has 12 residues. The chain's CDR3 is CASSPGQDTQYF. The CDR3 DNA sequence: TGTGCCAGCAGCCCTGGACAAGATACGCAGTATTTT.

The rearrangement joins TRBV2 to TRBJ2-2, with TRBD1 as a possible D gene (6 bases). Germline V gene lookup returns CDR1 SNHLY and CDR2 FYNNEI. The CDR3 runs to 14 residues. V was shortened by 7 bases and J by 1 base, with 10 bases between the two germline ends. CDR3 region: CASTGTWNTGELFF. The CDR3 DNA sequence: TGTGCCAGCACCGGGACATGGAACACCGGGGAGCTGTTTTTT. The whole variable domain, filled in from reference TRBV2 and TRBJ2-2, reads EPEVTQTPSHQVTQMGQEVILRCVPISNHLYFYWYRQILGQKVEFLVSFYNNEISEKSEIFDDQFSVERPDGSNFTLKIRSTKLEDSAMYFCASTGTWNTGELFFGEGSRLTVL.

V usage is TRBV10-3 and J usage is TRBJ2-3; 8 nucleotides agree with TRBD2. The CDR3 has 13 residues. Germline V CDR1 and CDR2: ENHRY, SYGVKD. J lost 3 bases, V lost 10 bases, and 6 bases had no gene match. Here the CDR3 DNA reads TGTGCCAATAGCGGGGTCGGTACAGATACGCAGTATTTT. Its protein is CANSGVGTDTQYF.

This sequence joins TRBV7-2 and TRBJ2-7, with D possibly being TRBD2 (5 bases). Germline V gene sequence: CDR1 SGHTA, CDR2 FQGNSA. Trimming cost V 2 bases and J 3 bases, with 14 bases left between them. The CDR3 has 15 residues. The CDR3 DNA is TGTGCCAGCAGCTTAAGTACGGGGATTAGCTACGAGCAGTACTTC. It translates to CASSLSTGISYEQYF.

The V gene is TRBV7-8, the J gene TRBJ1-5; D is unresolved. CDR1 is SGHVS and CDR2 is FQNEAQ in the germline V gene. V lost 1 base, J lost 4 bases, and 8 bases lay in between. This CDR3 comprises 14 residues. The CDR3 spells CASSLETMNQPQHF. The CDR3 DNA is TGTGCCAGCAGCTTAGAGACAATGAATCAGCCCCAGCATTTT.

This chain joins TRBV27 and TRBJ1-5; the D is unclear. CDR1 and CDR2 (germline): MNHEY, SMNVEV (reference sequence). The V and J ends lost 1 base and 4 bases respectively, with 11 bases between them. The CDR3 totals 15 residues. In nucleotides, the CDR3 is TGTGCCAGCAGTTTATTCCCAGAAATAAATCAGCCCCAGCATTTT. Translating it yields CASSLFPEINQPQHF.

This rearrangement joins TRBV4-1 to TRBJ1-6; weak D call: TRBD1 (6 bases). This CDR3 has 15 amino acids. Trimming left V 5 bases short and J 5 bases short, with 13 bases between. Germline CDR1 is MGHRA and CDR2 is YSYEKL. For the CDR3, the DNA is TGCGCCAGCAGCTCGCAACAGGGAAATAATTCACCCCTCCACTTT. It translates to CASSSQQGNNSPLHF.

This clone was detected once. This chain's CDR3 is CASSFSPTGNQPQHF. The CDR3 DNA reads as TGTGCCAGCAGTTTCAGTCCAACGGGTAATCAGCCCCAGCATTTT. The J gene is TRBJ1-5, the V gene TRBV27; D not certain. In germline, CDR1 is MNHEY, CDR2 SMNVEV (reference sequence). V dropped 3 bases and J dropped 4 bases, with 13 bases sitting between them. The CDR3 totals 15 residues.

V and J are TRBV5-8 and TRBJ2-7, with 11 nucleotides matching TRBD2. J was trimmed by 4 bases and V by 3 bases; bases with no gene match: 9. Per the germline V gene, CDR1 is SGHTS and CDR2 is YDEGEE. The CDR3 is 16 residues long. The CDR3 DNA sequence: TGTGCCAGCAGCTCTATAACTAGCGGGGGAACGTACGAGCAGTACTTC. Its translation: CASSSITSGGTYEQYF. The full variable domain, completed using reference TRBV5-8 and TRBJ2-7, is EAGVTQSPTHLIKTRGQQATLRCSPISGHTSVYWYQQALGLGLQFLLWYDEGEERNRGNFPPRFSGRQFPNYSSELNVNALELEDSALYLCASSSITSGGTYEQYFGPGTRLTVT.

The rearrangement uses TRBV6-5 and TRBJ2-5, with a weak D call TRBD2 (5 bases). V lost 5 bases to trimming and J lost 7 bases, with 20 bases between them. This CDR3 contains 15 residues. Germline V gene data show CDR1 as MNHEY and CDR2 as SVGAGI. The CDR3 spells CASSLFSAPLTTQYF. The CDR3 nucleotides are TGTGCCAGCAGTCTGTTTAGCGCCCCCCTGACGACCCAGTACTTC.

This clone came up once. V gene TRBV10-3 combines with J gene TRBJ1-2; maybe TRBD1 (5 bases). This CDR3 comprises 17 residues. The V and J ends lost 0 bases and 8 bases respectively, with 22 bases between them. Per germline, CDR1 ENHRY and CDR2 SYGVKD. The CDR3 loop is CAISESAPGGLGRGYTF. The CDR3 region has the DNA TGTGCCATCAGTGAGTCCGCCCCCGGGGGTCTCGGTCGGGGCTACACCTTC.

This chain joins TRBV11-3 and TRBJ1-1, with D maybe TRBD1 (6 bases). Per the germline V gene, CDR1 is SGHNT and CDR2 is YENEEA. The CDR3 consists of 14 residues. V lost 4 bases and J 4 bases, leaving 13 bases between the germline ends. CDR3 in DNA: TGTGCCAGCAGCTCAACAGGGAGTAGCACTGAAGCTTTCTTT. This codes for CASSSTGSSTEAFF.

The chain is built from TRBV27 and TRBJ2-7, with D possibly matching TRBD1 (6 bases). The CDR3 is 13 amino acids. Germline V gene lookup returns CDR1 MNHEY and CDR2 SMNVEV (reference sequence). Trimming left V 3 bases short and J 3 bases short, with 9 bases between. CDR3 loop: CASSLGRGYEQYF. The CDR3 DNA sequence: TGTGCCAGCAGTTTGGGCAGGGGCTACGAGCAGTACTTC.

The CDR3, as DNA: TGTGCCAGCAGCTTTAGCGGGGGGCCGACCGGGGAGCTGTTTTTT. Translating gives CASSFSGGPTGELFF. The chain links TRBV7-8 to TRBJ2-2; 10 positions match TRBD2. V lost 3 bases and J lost 5; bases outside the gene matches: 3. CDR3 length equals 15 residues. The germline V gene has CDR1 SGHVS and CDR2 FQNEAQ.

This chain links TRBV6-5 with TRBJ1-1; a weak D match, TRBD1 (5 bases). CDR1 is MNHEY, CDR2 SVGAGI, per germline. Trimming cost V 0 bases and J 7 bases, with 9 bases left between them. The CDR3 has 13 amino acids. The CDR3 loop reads CASSYSIDSEAFF. CDR3 DNA: TGTGCCAGCAGTTACTCGATAGACAGTGAAGCTTTCTTT.